What follows are 22 T cell receptor beta chains derived from one specimen sequenced in a study of a mutant IDH1 vaccine in newly diagnosed glioma. Time point described: week 5, during vaccination. The vaccine gave 300 ug of a 20-mer mutant IDH1 peptide subcutaneously per dose. The antigens for these receptors are not known. Measured with immunoSEQ multiplex PCR; TCRdb has only the in-frame clones, and not every one. The table shows roughly 30,000 clones, with roughly 80% occurring only once. Sequencing was performed on PBMCs, taken from a glioma patient whose treatment included an IDH1 peptide vaccine. The receptors come from a man aged 25 to 40 with glioma.

The chain has TRBV19 and TRBJ1-1; possible D gene TRBD1, 6 bases. V gave up 5 bases and J gave up 1 base, with 14 bases separating them. CDR1 is LNHDA, CDR2 SQIVND, per germline (reference sequence). This CDR3 has 15 residues. The CDR3 DNA follows: TGTGCCAGTAGTTCCAGGGGACCCCAGAACACTGAAGCTTTCTTT. It specifies CASSSRGPQNTEAFF.

The genes are TRBV14 and TRBJ1-1; D is unresolved. Trimming removed 2 bases from V and 4 bases from J, with 5 bases in between. The CDR3 runs to 12 residues. The germline gives CDR1 SGHDN, CDR2 FVKESK. CDR3 sequence (DNA): TGTGCCAGCAGCCAATTCCCCACTGAAGCTTTCTTT. Its protein product is CASSQFPTEAFF.

The chain couples TRBV6-1 to TRBJ1-5; D gene unclear. CDR3 length: 13 amino acids. The V gene lost 7 bases and the J gene lost 0 bases, with 7 bases spanning the gap. Germline-derived CDR1 and CDR2 are MNHNS and SASEGT. In DNA form, the CDR3 reads TGTGCCAGCACGACGTATAGCAATCAGCCCCAGCATTTT. Protein product: CASTTYSNQPQHF.

The chain carries TRBV5-1 and TRBJ1-3; no firm D call. Trimming removed 3 bases from V and 4 bases from J, with 11 bases in between. Germline V gene data show CDR1 as SGHRS and CDR2 as YFSETQ. The CDR3 is 14 amino acids. The CDR3 nucleotides read TGCGCCAGCAGCTCGGACGGTTTCGGAAACACCATATATTTT. Translating it yields CASSSDGFGNTIYF.

The chain has TRBV7-8 and TRBJ1-1, with 7 bases that match TRBD1. The CDR3 is 17 amino acids. V trimming: 3 bases; J trimming: 0 bases; junction bases outside the gene matches: 10. From germline, CDR1 is SGHVS and CDR2 FQNEAQ. The CDR3 sequence: CASSFSTRGAMNTEAFF. CDR3 nucleotide sequence: TGTGCCAGCAGCTTTAGCACCAGGGGGGCAATGAACACTGAAGCTTTCTTT.

The V call is TRBV18, the J call TRBJ2-3, with a weak D call TRBD2 (5 bases). Germline V gene lookup returns CDR1 KGHSH and CDR2 LQKENI. Trimming removed 3 bases from V and 4 bases from J, with 14 bases in between. CDR3 size: 15 residues. This chain's CDR3 is CASSPQSSGSDTQYF. The CDR3, as DNA: TGTGCCAGCTCACCCCAGTCCTCGGGATCAGATACGCAGTATTTT.

The rearrangement links TRBV28 to TRBJ1-2, with D uncertain. The CDR3 runs 15 residues. Per germline, CDR1 MDHEN and CDR2 SYDVKM. V dropped 2 bases and J dropped 0 bases, with 10 bases sitting between them. This chain's CDR3 is CASSLNGESNYGYTF. CDR3 nucleotide sequence: TGTGCCAGCAGTTTAAATGGGGAATCTAACTATGGCTACACCTTC.

The chain recombines TRBV19 with TRBJ2-7; 7 nucleotides line up with TRBD1. The CDR3 contains 14 residues. V lost 5 bases and J lost 5; bases outside the gene matches: 9. Germline lookup yields CDR1 LNHDA and CDR2 SQIVND (reference sequence). CDR3: CASSPRNRGNEQYF. Here the CDR3 DNA reads TGTGCCAGTAGTCCGAGGAACAGGGGAAACGAGCAGTACTTC.

This clone was seen only a few times. The gene calls are TRBV4-1 and TRBJ2-7; 13 positions agree with TRBD2. The V segment lost 2 bases and the J segment 0 bases; nucleotides outside the gene matches: 10. Looked up from germline, CDR1 is MGHRA and CDR2 is YSYEKL. This CDR3 contains 19 residues. Here the CDR3 reads CASSQLPMTSGGSSYEQYF. The CDR3 coding sequence is TGCGCCAGCAGCCAACTACCGATGACTAGCGGGGGGAGCTCCTACGAGCAGTACTTC.

The chain recombines TRBV5-1 with TRBJ1-2; TRBD1 might be the D (6 bases). The CDR3 extends over 14 amino acids. The germline V and J ends were trimmed by 0 bases and 6 bases, with 12 bases remaining between them. The germline gives CDR1 SGHRS, CDR2 YFSETQ. The CDR3 loop is CASSLVDSRDGYTF. CDR3 nucleotide sequence: TGCGCCAGCAGCTTGGTGGACAGCCGGGATGGCTACACCTTC.

As DNA, the CDR3 is TGCACCACCCTAGCGGGCGCCAACAATGAGCAGTTCTTC. Translated: CTTLAGANNEQFF. This chain uses TRBV29-1 with TRBJ2-1; 8 bases agree with TRBD2. CDR3 length equals 13 residues. CDR1 and CDR2 (germline): SQVTM, ANQGSEA.

In this sample, this clone turned up a few times. The CDR3 nucleotides read TGTGCCATCAGGAAGACAGGGACGACTGAAGCTTTCTTT. Translation gives CAIRKTGTTEAFF. The chain carries TRBV10-3 and TRBJ1-1; 7 bases agree with TRBD1. The CDR3 has 13 amino acids. Germline CDR1 ENHRY, CDR2 SYGVKD. With V trimmed by 6 bases and J by 5 bases, 6 bases remained unmatched.

The chain couples TRBV6-5 to TRBJ1-4, with a weak D call TRBD1 (5 bases). The CDR3 runs to 14 residues. CDR1 and CDR2 (germline): MNHEY, SVGAGI. Between the trimmed V and J ends, which lost 5 bases and 4 bases, there was a span of 11 bases. The CDR3 is CASSRGSGNEKLFF. The CDR3 bases are TGTGCCAGCAGTCGGGGGAGCGGTAATGAAAAACTGTTTTTT.

The J gene is TRBJ1-6, the V gene TRBV27; 10 nucleotides line up with TRBD1. The J segment lost 7 bases and the V segment lost 6 bases, leaving 12 bases of the junction unmatched. The CDR3 covers 17 residues. CDR1 is MNHEY, CDR2 SMNVEV, per germline (reference sequence). This CDR3 reads CASSQMTGGIRNSPLHF. The CDR3 DNA sequence: TGTGCCAGCAGCCAGATGACAGGGGGCATTAGAAATTCACCCCTCCACTTT.

The chain joins TRBV7-9 to TRBJ2-7; D is possibly TRBD1 (5 bases). The CDR3 spans 15 residues. Trimming shortened V by 2 bases and J by 5 bases, and 16 bases separated the two germline ends. Germline values: CDR1 SEHNR, CDR2 FQNEAQ (reference sequence). DNA of the CDR3: TGTGCCAGCAGCTTATCGGCAGGGATGATCAACGAGCAGTACTTC. Protein product: CASSLSAGMINEQYF.

As DNA, the CDR3 is TGTGCCAGCAGCTTAGTTGGGCCCGGGACAGGGTCCCCTAACTATGGCTACACCTTC. Translated: CASSLVGPGTGSPNYGYTF. V and J are TRBV7-2 and TRBJ1-2; 9 bases map to TRBD1. The germline V gene encodes CDR1 SGHTA and CDR2 FQGNSA. The CDR3 has 19 amino acids. The V segment lost 1 base and the J segment 0 bases; nucleotides outside the gene matches: 12.

The chain combines TRBV25-1 with TRBJ2-7; D is perhaps TRBD1 (8 bases). The germline CDR1 and CDR2 sequences are MGHDK and SYGVNS. The CDR3 contains 13 residues. Trimming pared 6 bases from V and 6 bases from J, leaving 15 bases between. The CDR3 here is CASSLDREGEQYF. CDR3 bases: TGTGCCAGCAGCTTGGACAGGGAGGGCGAGCAGTACTTC.

This clone was detected only a few times. The chain combines TRBV7-9 with TRBJ1-1; no reliable D call. Trimming took 2 bases from V and 6 from J, leaving 13 bases between them. CDR1 and CDR2 from the germline V gene are SEHNR and FQNEAQ (reference sequence). CDR3 length: 14 residues. The CDR3: CASSLSPADPEAFF. In nucleotides, the CDR3 is TGTGCCAGCAGCTTAAGTCCTGCGGACCCTGAAGCTTTCTTT.

V is TRBV2 and J is TRBJ2-3, with 10 nucleotides matching TRBD2. The germline CDR1 and CDR2 sequences are SNHLY and FYNNEI. The CDR3 covers 16 residues. Germline trimming cut 8 bases from V and 2 bases from J; bases unmatched to any gene: 10. CDR3 DNA sequence: TGTGCCAGCCGCCGCGGGACTAGCGCTAACACAGATACGCAGTATTTT. The encoded protein is CASRRGTSANTDTQYF.

There are a few counts of this clone. The chain links TRBV9 to TRBJ1-5; 7 positions match TRBD1. CDR3 length: 16 residues. Germline assignment: CDR1 SGDLS and CDR2 YYNGEE. After removal of 3 bases from V and 5 bases from J, the junction contained 11 bases not matched to a gene. CDR3 amino acids: CASSASTGKDDQPQHF. Here the CDR3 DNA reads TGTGCCAGCAGCGCTTCGACAGGGAAAGACGATCAGCCCCAGCATTTT.

A single count supports this clone. For the CDR3, the DNA is TGTGCCAGCAGCTTTGGGACAGGGGCCTCCGGGGAGCTGTTTTTT. This codes for CASSFGTGASGELFF. V gene TRBV5-6 combines with J gene TRBJ2-2, with TRBD1 matching 10 bases. Germline V gene sequence: CDR1 SGHDT, CDR2 YYEEEE. The CDR3 consists of 15 residues. V was pared by 2 bases and J by 6 bases, with 4 bases of the junction left unmatched.

The chain recombines TRBV5-1 with TRBJ1-5, with D maybe TRBD1 (5 bases). This CDR3 spans 16 amino acids. The V gene's germline CDR1 is SGHRS and CDR2 YFSETQ. The V end lost 0 bases, the J end lost 0 bases, and 10 bases lay between the germline ends. Here the CDR3 DNA reads TGCGCCAGCAGCTTGGACGGGGGGGATAGCAATCAGCCCCAGCATTTT. This translates into CASSLDGGDSNQPQHF.